Below are 23 T cell receptor beta chains sequenced from a single sample in a study of T-cell reconstitution after alpha-beta-depleted transplantation in children (dated by TCRdb to the mid-2010s). The method behind the library was PCR. These reads were obtained on an Illumina HiSeq 2500. Molecular barcoding was employed in the preparation of TCR libraries, with unique molecular identifiers being used to normalize TCRbeta repertoire quantification. The public reads were run again by TCRdb, first through fastp at Q25 and then through MiXCR, and only productive beta chains were kept. Rows are combined by CDR3 protein, so each entry shows the most common genes and DNA. The sample table lists about 460,000 distinct CDR3 sequences, around an eighth of them with a count of one. Jointly, the top ten make up around 6.1% of the sample. The sequenced sample was PBMCs from the stem cell graft donor, obtained from the stem cell graft. All receptors come from a human donor who donated a stem cell graft to a child with combined immunodeficiency.

This clonotype was seen repeatedly, ten times or more. This chain joins TRBV25-1 and TRBJ2-1; TRBD2 matches 7 bases. This CDR3 is built from 17 residues. Trimming took 0 bases from V and 0 from J; bases not matched to a gene: 5. Germline V gives CDR1 MGHDK, CDR2 SYGVNS. The CDR3 loop reads CASSEYRASGSYNEQFF. Here the CDR3 DNA reads TGTGCCAGCAGTGAATATCGGGCTAGCGGCTCCTACAATGAGCAGTTCTTC.

This clonotype occurred many times. This sequence joins TRBV15 and TRBJ1-6; D is unclear. The CDR3 spans 16 residues. The V and J ends lost 5 bases and 6 bases respectively, with 17 bases between them. The germline V gene has CDR1 LNHNV and CDR2 YYDKDF (reference sequence). This CDR3 is CATSGLLDDVNSPLHF. The CDR3 coding sequence is TGTGCCACCAGCGGCTTACTGGACGACGTTAATTCACCCCTCCACTTT.

There are a few counts of this clonotype. The V gene is TRBV7-6, the J gene TRBJ2-7, with 9 bases fitting TRBD1. The V and J ends lost 5 bases and 5 bases, in that order; junction bases with no gene match: 13. There are 16 residues in the CDR3. The germline V gene encodes CDR1 SGHVS and CDR2 FNYEAQ. The CDR3 DNA reads TGTGCCAGCAGCCAACCCGGGACAGGGTCTTCCCACGAGCAGTACTTC. Translating gives CASSQPGTGSSHEQYF.

The genes are TRBV12-3 or TRBV12-4 and TRBJ2-1, with 10 bases matching TRBD1. Unmatched junction bases numbered 7, after V lost 7 bases and J lost 7 bases. The CDR3 has 14 amino acids. In DNA form, the CDR3 reads TGTGCCAGCATCCGGGACAGGGGAATGAATGAGCAGTTCTTC. It codes for CASIRDRGMNEQFF.

This chain links TRBV6-2 or TRBV6-3 with TRBJ2-6; the D gene is possibly TRBD1 (5 bases). With 8 bases removed from V and 4 bases from J, the gap between germline ends came to 15 bases. The CDR3 consists of 15 residues. Germline values: CDR1 MNHEY, CDR2 SVGEGT. CDR3 sequence (DNA): TGTGCCAGCTCCCAAAGGGGTTCGGGGGCCAACGTCCTGACTTTC. It encodes CASSQRGSGANVLTF.

The sample holds many counts of this clonotype. The rearrangement uses TRBV5-1 and TRBJ2-3; no clear D gene. This CDR3 comprises 14 residues. Germline V CDR1 and CDR2: SGHRS, YFSETQ. The V end was cut by 0 bases, the J end by 2 bases, with 7 bases between. The CDR3 sequence is CASSLGSPTDTQYF. The CDR3 coding sequence is TGCGCCAGCAGCTTGGGGAGTCCCACAGATACGCAGTATTTT.

This clonotype occurred many times. The chain employs TRBV9 and TRBJ2-1; D is unclear. The CDR3 extends over 15 amino acids. V gave up 0 bases and J gave up 0 bases, with 7 bases separating them. Germline CDR1 is SGDLS and CDR2 is YYNGEE. The CDR3 region is CASSVAEVSYNEQFF. CDR3 nucleotide sequence: TGTGCCAGCAGCGTAGCGGAAGTCTCCTACAATGAGCAGTTCTTC.

This clonotype was counted many times. This sequence joins TRBV12-3 or TRBV12-4 and TRBJ2-5; D call uncertain. CDR3 size: 13 residues. The germline V and J ends were trimmed by 3 bases and 2 bases, with 7 bases remaining between them. CDR3 amino acids: CASSFRSQETQYF. The CDR3 nucleotides are TGTGCCAGCAGTTTCCGCAGTCAAGAGACCCAGTACTTC.

The rearrangement uses TRBV6-2 or TRBV6-3 and TRBJ1-1, with TRBD1 identical over 7 bases. V gave up 4 bases and J gave up 1 base; unmatched junction bases: 12. This CDR3 contains 17 residues. Germline-derived CDR1 and CDR2 are MNHEY and SVGEGT. The CDR3: CASSSRGRGLTNTEAFF. CDR3 sequence (DNA): TGTGCCAGCAGTTCACGGGGGAGGGGGCTGACGAACACTGAAGCTTTCTTT.

This clonotype was detected ten times or more. The chain links TRBV24-1 to TRBJ2-3, with 11 bases matching TRBD1. With 3 bases clipped from V and 4 bases from J, the junction kept 5 bases outside the gene matches. CDR1 and CDR2 (germline): KGHDR, SFDVKD. CDR3 size: 16 residues. CDR3 nucleotides: TGTGCCACCAGTGATCCGGGACAGGGGGTTGCAGATACGCAGTATTTT. This encodes CATSDPGQGVADTQYF.

The genes are TRBV4-2 and TRBJ2-7, with a weak D call TRBD2 (5 bases). Per the germline V gene, CDR1 is LGHNA and CDR2 is YNFKEQ. Trimming pared 0 bases from V and 3 bases from J, leaving 12 bases between. This CDR3 contains 15 residues. The CDR3 reads CASSQDEGGFYEQYF. The CDR3 nucleotides are TGTGCCAGCAGCCAAGATGAGGGCGGATTCTACGAGCAGTACTTC.

The chain carries TRBV3-1 and TRBJ1-1; possibly TRBD1 for D (6 bases). V lost 0 bases to trimming and J lost 8 bases, with 16 bases between them. The CDR3 runs to 15 residues. CDR1 is LGHDT and CDR2 is YNNKEL in the germline V gene (reference sequence). CDR3 sequence (DNA): TGTGCCAGCAGCCAAGACGCCAGGGGAGAGGGGGAAGCTTTCTTT. Translating it yields CASSQDARGEGEAFF.

At least ten counts were recorded for this clonotype. The chain recombines TRBV6-5 with TRBJ1-5; 7 bases line up with TRBD1. The CDR3 has 13 amino acids. Germline trimming cut 6 bases from V and 7 bases from J; bases unmatched to any gene: 6. Looked up from germline, CDR1 is MNHEY and CDR2 is SVGAGI. CDR3 coding DNA: TGTGCCAGCAGCACAGGGGAAAACCAGCCCCAGCATTTT. As protein: CASSTGENQPQHF.

This clonotype was picked up a small number of times. This chain connects TRBV6-1 to TRBJ2-1; D could derive from TRBD1 or TRBD2 (5 bases each). This CDR3 contains 15 residues. Germline loops: CDR1 MNHNS, CDR2 SASEGT. Trimming shortened V by 6 bases and J by 4 bases, and 16 bases separated the two germline ends. The CDR3 coding sequence is TGTGCCAGCAGCGCCCGGGGCCGACGTTACAATGAGCAGTTCTTC. Its protein product is CASSARGRRYNEQFF.

This clonotype has just a few counts. The CDR3, as DNA: TGTGCCAGCAGCCTTGGGACAGGGGGCCGGGGCGAGCAGTACTTC. Its protein is CASSLGTGGRGEQYF. The J gene is TRBJ2-7, the V gene TRBV9; the match to TRBD1 covers 12 bases. Germline lookup yields CDR1 SGDLS and CDR2 YYNGEE. V gave up 4 bases and J gave up 6 bases; unmatched junction bases: 8. This CDR3 region has 15 residues.

The gene calls are TRBV19 and TRBJ2-1; D uncertain. The ends were cut back, 0 bases at V and 0 bases at J, with 6 bases in the middle. Germline-derived CDR1 and CDR2 are LNHDA and SQIVND (reference sequence). The CDR3 runs 15 residues. The CDR3 DNA follows: TGTGCCAGTAGTATAGAGCGGATCTCCTACAATGAGCAGTTCTTC. Residues: CASSIERISYNEQFF.

The chain carries TRBV7-6 and TRBJ2-1; no reliable D call. The V gene's germline CDR1 is SGHVS and CDR2 FNYEAQ. V lost 0 bases, J lost 9 bases, and 12 bases lay in between. CDR3 length equals 14 residues. The CDR3: CASSLAAPLGEQFF. The CDR3 coding sequence is TGTGCCAGCAGCTTAGCGGCTCCACTTGGTGAGCAGTTCTTC.

This clonotype came up a few times. The V and J genes are TRBV28 and TRBJ1-6; the D gene is possibly TRBD1 (5 bases). Germline loops: CDR1 MDHEN, CDR2 SYDVKM. CDR3 size: 16 residues. V was shortened by 5 bases and J by 3 bases, with 14 bases between the two germline ends. The CDR3 DNA is TGTGCCAGCAGTGGGATACAGGCGAACTATAATTCACCCCTCCACTTT. It codes for CASSGIQANYNSPLHF.

This rearrangement joins TRBV27 to TRBJ2-7, with D uncertain. V dropped 4 bases and J dropped 6 bases, with 16 bases sitting between them. CDR1 is MNHEY, CDR2 SMNVEV, per germline (reference sequence). The CDR3 is 14 amino acids. The CDR3 protein is CASSSSLRPGEQYF. DNA for the CDR3: TGTGCCAGCAGTTCCTCTCTCCGGCCAGGCGAGCAGTACTTC.

This clonotype was picked up many times. DNA of the CDR3: TGCGCCAGCAGCCCCCGGTATGAGTCCAGTTATGGCTACACCTTC. Protein sequence: CASSPRYESSYGYTF. This sequence joins TRBV5-1 and TRBJ1-2; D call uncertain. The CDR3 totals 15 residues. CDR1 SGHRS and CDR2 YFSETQ come from the germline V gene. The germline V and J ends were trimmed by 4 bases and 5 bases, with 18 bases remaining between them.

The chain employs TRBV12-3 or TRBV12-4 and TRBJ2-7; TRBD1 agrees at 8 bases. This CDR3 comprises 14 residues. V was pared by 4 bases and J by 5 bases, with 7 bases of the junction left unmatched. The CDR3 DNA reads as TGTGCCAGCAGTTCCCCGGACAGGGTCCACGAGCAGTACTTC. This encodes CASSSPDRVHEQYF.

This clonotype showed up just a few times. This chain uses TRBV7-9 with TRBJ1-1, with D hard to call. Trimming left V 5 bases short and J 9 bases short, with 10 bases between. The CDR3 is 11 residues long. The germline gives CDR1 SEHNR, CDR2 FQNEAQ (reference sequence). The chain's CDR3 is CASSKGPKAFF. For the CDR3, the DNA is TGTGCCAGCAGCAAGGGCCCGAAAGCTTTCTTT.

V is TRBV25-1 and J is TRBJ2-7; a weak D match, TRBD2 (6 bases). The CDR3 totals 15 residues. V was shortened by 1 base and J by 0 bases, with 10 bases between the two germline ends. The germline V gene has CDR1 MGHDK and CDR2 SYGVNS. The DNA for the CDR3 is TGTGCCAGCAGTGAATTTGGAGGGGCCTCCTACGAGCAGTACTTC. Encoded protein: CASSEFGGASYEQYF.